These T cell receptor beta chains were read from a single sample in a study of blood T cell repertoires in COVID-19. Libraries were prepared by immunoSEQ multiplex PCR; TCRdb keeps only in-frame clonotypes and omits some of them. This sample has approximately 92,000 clones, with over 60% found just once. The source material was peripheral blood. The source is a man aged 45 to 65 who had recovered from COVID-19. Each CDR3 is given with its conserved first and last residue. The D gene is left open where the match is weak. Expanded clones get a size class; other rows say once, few or many, or leave the size out.

>TRBV5-5|TRBJ1-1|.|.
CASSFQGSLSTEAFF
TGTGCCAGCAGCTTTCAGGGGAGTTTATCCACTGAAGCTTTCTTT
>TRBV28|TRBJ1-4|.|.
CASSSPGQKNEKLFF
TGTGCCAGCAGTTCGCCCGGACAGAAGAATGAAAAACTGTTTTTT
>TRBV28|TRBJ2-1|.|.
CASSLSAGSFSPEQFF
TGTGCCAGCAGTTTATCGGCCGGGAGCTTTAGCCCTGAGCAGTTCTTC
>TRBV12-5|TRBJ2-5|TRBD2|.
CASGAAGGKPETQYF
TGTGCTAGTGGAGCAGCGGGGGGGAAACCGGAGACCCAGTACTTC
>TRBV7-9|TRBJ2-6|TRBD1|.
CASSPRTGRTGANVLTF
TGTGCCAGCAGCCCCCGGACAGGGAGGACTGGGGCCAACGTCCTGACTTTC
>TRBV30|TRBJ1-1|.|.
CAWRTGQPNTEAFF
TGTGCCTGGAGGACGGGACAACCGAACACTGAAGCTTTCTTT
>TRBV7-2|TRBJ1-2|TRBD1|.
CASSLGQGGYGYTF
TGTGCCAGCAGCTTAGGACAGGGGGGCTATGGCTACACCTTC
>TRBV10-3|TRBJ1-1|.|once
CATTSGPGTEAFF
TGTGCCACCACGTCGGGTCCGGGCACTGAAGCTTTCTTT
>TRBV6-5|TRBJ1-5|.|.
CASRKTASYQPQHF
TGTGCCAGCAGGAAGACAGCTTCTTATCAGCCCCAGCATTTT
>TRBV5-5|TRBJ2-1|.|few
CASSYTVLSYNEQFF
TGTGCCAGCAGTTATACAGTACTCAGCTACAATGAGCAGTTCTTC
>TRBV5-6|TRBJ2-3|TRBD2|.
CASSLSGTSGRTSTDTQYF
TGTGCCAGCAGCTTATCCGGGACTAGCGGGAGGACGAGCACAGATACGCAGTATTTT